This T cell receptor (beta chain) appears in the sequencing data of a study of shared clonotypes between healthy human individuals (TCRdb year 2020). With regard to the full study: The cohort included a few men and two women between 18 and 49 years of age. For each donor, CD4 naive and CD4 memory were each run on three plates, CD8 naive on two plates, and CD8 memory on one plate. Blood TCR repertoires of five healthy adults were deeply sequenced to estimate repertoire size and the extent of clonotype sharing between individuals. To increase sequencing depth and limit assay-specific biases, TCR repertoire library preparation and sequencing were carried out by different laboratories using diverse techniques. Per donor, leukapheresis produced somewhere between about 0.9 and 10 billion PBMCs. On the study overall, not on this receptor specifically: Because the study included a small number of donors, the genetic and exposure-history diversity represented was limited. Naive subsets generally had larger estimated clonotype richness than memory subsets did. Pairwise subsampling led to the expectation that sequencing depth would affect the degree of clonotype sharing among donors. About 5% of naive CD4, 3% to 4% of naive CD8, roughly 2.5% of memory CD4, and approximately 0.4% of memory CD8 clonotypes were shared across several donors. Compared with non-shared clonotypes, clonotypes shared by all four sorted-subset donors had higher generation probabilities. Incomplete sequencing was indicated by rarefaction of sorted-subset datasets, despite the large sequencing depth. Sampling was restricted to blood, and TCR repertoires in tissues likely differ from the TCR repertoires found in blood.

Donors were healthy HIV-negative adults with no recently reported acute infections or vaccinations. All donors were Caucasian adults living in Nashville, Tennessee, USA. Magnetic negative selection was used to enrich CD4+ T cells, after which naive cells were positively selected on CD45RA and the negative fraction became the memory subset. Blood was collected by leukapheresis, and PBMCs were isolated by Ficoll-Histopaque density gradient centrifugation and then cryopreserved in liquid nitrogen vapor phase. Analytical flow cytometry was used to check the purity and quantity of each magnetically sorted T cell population. Genomic DNA was isolated from every sorted fraction and measured by UV absorbance on a Nanodrop 2000c. About this clone: No cognate antigen has been identified for it. Base qualities are not recorded, but no much larger clone differs from it by a single base.

Using the deep immunoSEQ assay, multiplex PCR amplified TCR CDR3 regions from genomic DNA. Genomic DNA extracted from each cell subset was distributed evenly over all wells of several immunoSEQ 96-well plates, and each plate served as one replicate. For sorted subsets, around 0.2 ug genomic DNA, equal to about 30,000 T cell genomes, was loaded into each replicate PCR. The purified libraries were quantified using a Qubit 3.0 fluorometer, sized with a Bioanalyzer 2100, and then quantified again using the KAPA Library Quantification kit. Each immunoSEQ 96-well plate was sequenced on its own single-read 150-cycle Illumina NextSeq 550 flow cell. Under the source paper's analysis protocol: Because only junctional sequences without quality scores were contained in the immunoSEQ output, filtering matching that applied to full-length reads could not be performed. To assign V/J genes and CDR3, sequences were annotated against IMGT germline references using PyIR, a Python wrapper for IgBLAST v1.9. Reads with weak V/J assignments (E-value above 1e-6), missing CDR3, stop codons, out-of-frame junctions, or ambiguous translated residues were removed. V3J clonotypes were defined as sequences sharing the same inferred V gene, J gene, and CDR3 amino acid sequence. Percentage overlap between repertoires was computed as shared unique clonotypes divided by the size of the smaller repertoire. Richness of each repertoire was evaluated using RTK rarefaction, the Chao1 estimator, and Recon v2.1 estimates of unobserved clonotypes. For all TCRbeta clonotypes obtained by the gDNA method from several donors, generation probabilities were computed with OLGA. The clones in this table, taken by TCRdb from immuneACCESS, are in-frame only. Not every clone is retained; where verified, under half of the shortfall comes from an unresolved V gene, and the cause of the rest is unknown. The V and J calls and the clone size are those of that table, but D and trimming were determined from the DNA. For this sample there are more than 1.2 million clones; about 98.5% appear just once. The biggest ten clones account for 0.36% of the sample.

CDR1 is given as KGHSH and CDR2 as LQKENI, both from the germline V gene. From the cysteine up to the phenylalanine, the CDR3 has a length of 12 residues. This entry keeps only the CDR3 DNA: 36 bases, framed from base 1. V is reduced by 4 bases and J by 7 bases, leaving a spacing of 8 bases between them. The V and J genes are TRBV18 and TRBJ1-5, with TRBD1 as a weak D call on 6 bases. Material: naive CD4+ T cells sorted from blood. Reading the label with the study, this specimen's cell subset or site is: CD45RA+ positively selected. The sequence was collected from a man aged 25 to 40 in good health. The CDR3 loop reads CASSQGGQPQHF. The nucleotides are TGTGCCAGCTCACAGGGGGGACAGCCCCAGCATTTT. Extended through the reference TRBV18 and TRBJ1-5 proteins, this CDR3 yields the full variable domain: NAGVMQNPRHLVRRRGQEARLRCSPMKGHSHVYWYRQLPEEGLKFMVYLQKENIIDESGMPKERFSAEFPKEGPSILRIQQVVRGDSAAYFCASSQGGQPQHFGDGTRLSIL.